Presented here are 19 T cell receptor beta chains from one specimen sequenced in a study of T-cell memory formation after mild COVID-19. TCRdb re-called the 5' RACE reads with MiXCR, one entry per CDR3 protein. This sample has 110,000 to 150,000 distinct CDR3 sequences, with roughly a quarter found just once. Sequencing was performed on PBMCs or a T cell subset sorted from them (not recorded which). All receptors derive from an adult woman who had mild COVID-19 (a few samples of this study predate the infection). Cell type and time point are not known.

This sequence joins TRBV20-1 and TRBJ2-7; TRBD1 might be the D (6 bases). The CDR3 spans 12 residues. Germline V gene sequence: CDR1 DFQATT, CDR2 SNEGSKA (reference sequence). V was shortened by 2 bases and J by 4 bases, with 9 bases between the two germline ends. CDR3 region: CSARSTGYEQYF. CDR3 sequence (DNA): TGCAGTGCTAGAAGCACAGGGTACGAGCAGTACTTC.

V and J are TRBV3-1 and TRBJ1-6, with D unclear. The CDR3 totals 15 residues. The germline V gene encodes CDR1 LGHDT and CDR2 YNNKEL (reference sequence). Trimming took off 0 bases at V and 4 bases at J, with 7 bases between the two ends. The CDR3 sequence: CASSQDPGYNSPLHF. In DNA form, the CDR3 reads TGTGCCAGCAGCCAAGACCCAGGTTATAATTCACCCCTCCACTTT. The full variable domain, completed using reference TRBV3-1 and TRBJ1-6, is DTAVSQTPKYLVTQMGNDKSIKCEQNLGHDTMYWYKQDSKKFLKIMFSYNNKELIINETVPNRFSPKSPDKAHLNLHINSLELGDSAVYFCASSQDPGYNSPLHFGNGTRLTVT.

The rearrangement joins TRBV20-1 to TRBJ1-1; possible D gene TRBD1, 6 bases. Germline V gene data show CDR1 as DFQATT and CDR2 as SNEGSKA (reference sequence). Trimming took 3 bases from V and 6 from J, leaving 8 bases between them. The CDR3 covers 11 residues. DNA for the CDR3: TGCAGTGCTAGTGACAGGCCTGAAGCTTTCTTT. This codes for CSASDRPEAFF.

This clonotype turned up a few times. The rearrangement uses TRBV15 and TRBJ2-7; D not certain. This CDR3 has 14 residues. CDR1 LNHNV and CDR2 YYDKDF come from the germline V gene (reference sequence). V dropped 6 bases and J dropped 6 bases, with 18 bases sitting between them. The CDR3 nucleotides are TGTGCCACCAGTTACCGGGCCTCCGAAGGCGAGCAGTACTTC. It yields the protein CATSYRASEGEQYF.

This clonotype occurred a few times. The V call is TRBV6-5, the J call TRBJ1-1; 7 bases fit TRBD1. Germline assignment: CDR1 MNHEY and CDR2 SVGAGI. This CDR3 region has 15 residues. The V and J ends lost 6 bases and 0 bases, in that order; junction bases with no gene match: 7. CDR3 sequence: CASSLTGLMNTEAFF. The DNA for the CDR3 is TGTGCCAGCAGCCTGACAGGGCTAATGAACACTGAAGCTTTCTTT.

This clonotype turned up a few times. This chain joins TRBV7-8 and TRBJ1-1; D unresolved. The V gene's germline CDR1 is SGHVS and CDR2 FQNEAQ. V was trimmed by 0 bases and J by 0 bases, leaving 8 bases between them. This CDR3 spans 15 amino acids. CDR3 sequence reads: CASSLARLLNTEAFF. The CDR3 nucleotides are TGTGCCAGCAGCTTAGCCAGGCTACTGAACACTGAAGCTTTCTTT.

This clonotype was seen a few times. The CDR3 region has the DNA TGCGCCAGCAGCCAAGAGCCTCAGGGGGCATCCTACGAGCAGTACTTC. This translates into CASSQEPQGASYEQYF. The V gene is TRBV4-1, the J gene TRBJ2-7; 8 bases fit TRBD1. Germline V lookup: CDR1 MGHRA, CDR2 YSYEKL. J was trimmed by 1 base and V by 0 bases; bases with no gene match: 5. CDR3 size: 16 residues.

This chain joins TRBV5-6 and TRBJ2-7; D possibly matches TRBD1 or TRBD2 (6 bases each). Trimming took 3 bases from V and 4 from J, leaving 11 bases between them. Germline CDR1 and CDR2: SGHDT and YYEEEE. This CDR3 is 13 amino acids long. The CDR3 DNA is TGTGCCAGCAGCTGGGGGGCAGGGTACGAGCAGTACTTC. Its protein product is CASSWGAGYEQYF.

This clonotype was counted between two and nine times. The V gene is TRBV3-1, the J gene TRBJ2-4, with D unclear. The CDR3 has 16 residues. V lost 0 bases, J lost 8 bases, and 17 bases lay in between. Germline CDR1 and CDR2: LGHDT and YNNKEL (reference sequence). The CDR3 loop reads CASSQDGHPPGDIQYF. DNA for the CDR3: TGTGCCAGCAGCCAAGACGGTCACCCCCCGGGTGACATTCAGTACTTC.

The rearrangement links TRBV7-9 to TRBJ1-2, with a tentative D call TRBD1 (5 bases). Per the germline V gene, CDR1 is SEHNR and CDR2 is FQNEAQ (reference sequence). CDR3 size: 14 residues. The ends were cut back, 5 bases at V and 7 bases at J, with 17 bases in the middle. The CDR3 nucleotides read TGTGCCAGCAGCCAGGGTTCCACGGATGGTGGCTACACCTTC. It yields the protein CASSQGSTDGGYTF.

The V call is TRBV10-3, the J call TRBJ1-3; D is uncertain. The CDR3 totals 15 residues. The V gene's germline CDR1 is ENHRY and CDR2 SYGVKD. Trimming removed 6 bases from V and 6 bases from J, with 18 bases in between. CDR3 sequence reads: CAIRREGSVENTIYF. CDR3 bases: TGTGCCATCAGGAGAGAGGGAAGCGTGGAAAACACCATATATTTT.

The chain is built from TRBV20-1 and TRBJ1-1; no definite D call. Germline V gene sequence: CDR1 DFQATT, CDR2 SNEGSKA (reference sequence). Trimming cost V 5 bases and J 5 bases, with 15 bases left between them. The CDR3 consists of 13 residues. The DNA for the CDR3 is TGCAGTGCTGAGAGGGAGTTTTGGACTGAAGCTTTCTTT. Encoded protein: CSAEREFWTEAFF.

CDR3 sequence: CASSQVYGGGPSYNEQFF. CDR3 nucleotides: TGCGCCAGCAGCCAAGTATATGGGGGAGGGCCTTCCTACAATGAGCAGTTCTTC. The rearrangement uses TRBV4-3 and TRBJ2-1, with 7 bases fitting TRBD2. Germline assignment: CDR1 LGHNA and CDR2 YSLEER. The CDR3 is made up of 18 amino acids. The junction had 10 bases not matched to a gene; V was cut back by 1 base and J by 1 base.

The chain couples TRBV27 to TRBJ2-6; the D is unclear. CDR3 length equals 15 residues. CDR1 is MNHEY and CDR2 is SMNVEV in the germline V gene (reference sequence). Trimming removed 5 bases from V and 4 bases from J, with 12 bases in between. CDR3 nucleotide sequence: TGTGCCAGCAGTCCAACGTTGTCGGGGGCCAACGTCCTGACTTTC. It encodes CASSPTLSGANVLTF.

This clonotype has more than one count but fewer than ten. In DNA form, the CDR3 reads TGCGCCAGCAGCTTCGGGGACACAGCTTTGGGCTATGGCTACACCTTC. Translating gives CASSFGDTALGYGYTF. This rearrangement joins TRBV5-1 to TRBJ1-2, with D possibly being TRBD1 (6 bases). Germline lookup yields CDR1 SGHRS and CDR2 YFSETQ. Between the trimmed V and J ends, which lost 2 bases and 4 bases, there was a span of 18 bases. The CDR3 is 16 amino acids.

The CDR3 is CASSSSGGAIYEQYF. The CDR3 nucleotides read TGTGCCAGCAGCTCGAGCGGGGGGGCCATTTACGAGCAGTACTTC. The rearrangement uses TRBV7-8 and TRBJ2-7; 10 bases fit TRBD2. The germline CDR1 and CDR2 sequences are SGHVS and FQNEAQ. The CDR3 runs 15 residues. With V trimmed by 4 bases and J by 4 bases, 7 bases remained unmatched. The variable domain in full, completed from reference TRBV7-8 and TRBJ2-7, reads GAGVSQSPRYKVAKRGQDVALRCDPISGHVSLFWYQQALGQGPEFLTYFQNEAQLDKSGLPSDRFFAERPEGSVSTLKIQRTQQEDSAVYLCASSSSGGAIYEQYFGPGTRLTVT.

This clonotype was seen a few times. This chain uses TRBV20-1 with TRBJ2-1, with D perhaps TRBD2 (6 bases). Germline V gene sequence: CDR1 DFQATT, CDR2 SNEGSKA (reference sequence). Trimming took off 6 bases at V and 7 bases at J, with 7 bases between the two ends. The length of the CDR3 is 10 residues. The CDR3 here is CSAEGNEQFF. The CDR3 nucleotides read TGCAGTGCGGAGGGGAATGAGCAGTTCTTC.

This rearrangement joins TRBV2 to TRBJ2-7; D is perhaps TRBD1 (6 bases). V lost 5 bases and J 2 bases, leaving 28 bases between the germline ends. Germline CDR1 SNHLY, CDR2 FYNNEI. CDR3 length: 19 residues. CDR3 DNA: TGTGCCAGCAGTAATCTCGGTCGACAGGACGAGACAACTACCTACGAGCAGTACTTC. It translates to CASSNLGRQDETTTYEQYF.

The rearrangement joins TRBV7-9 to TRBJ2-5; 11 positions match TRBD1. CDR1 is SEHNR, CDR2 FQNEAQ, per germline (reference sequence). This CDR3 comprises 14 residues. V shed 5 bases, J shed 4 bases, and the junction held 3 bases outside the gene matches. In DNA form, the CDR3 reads TGTGCCAGCAGCGCGGGACAGGGGGTAGAGACCCAGTACTTC. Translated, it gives CASSAGQGVETQYF.